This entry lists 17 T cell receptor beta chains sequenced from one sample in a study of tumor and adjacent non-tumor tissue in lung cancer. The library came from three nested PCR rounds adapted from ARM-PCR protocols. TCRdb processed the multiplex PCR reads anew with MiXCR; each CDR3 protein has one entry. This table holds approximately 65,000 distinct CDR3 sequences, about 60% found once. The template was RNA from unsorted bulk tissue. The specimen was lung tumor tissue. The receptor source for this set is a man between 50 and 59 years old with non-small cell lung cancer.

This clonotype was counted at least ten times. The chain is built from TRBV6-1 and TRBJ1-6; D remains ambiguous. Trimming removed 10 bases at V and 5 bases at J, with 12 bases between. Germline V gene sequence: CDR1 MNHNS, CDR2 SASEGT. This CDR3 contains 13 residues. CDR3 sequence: CATTGQNNSPLHF. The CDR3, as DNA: TGTGCCACGACGGGCCAGAATAATTCACCCCTCCACTTT.

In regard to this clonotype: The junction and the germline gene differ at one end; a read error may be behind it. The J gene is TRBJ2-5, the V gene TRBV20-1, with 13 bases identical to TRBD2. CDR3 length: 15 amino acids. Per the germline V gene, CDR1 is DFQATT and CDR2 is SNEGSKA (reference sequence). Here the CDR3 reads CSAQTSGGKEETEYF. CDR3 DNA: TGCAGTGCCCAGACTAGCGGGGGGAAGGAAGAGACCGAGTACTTC.

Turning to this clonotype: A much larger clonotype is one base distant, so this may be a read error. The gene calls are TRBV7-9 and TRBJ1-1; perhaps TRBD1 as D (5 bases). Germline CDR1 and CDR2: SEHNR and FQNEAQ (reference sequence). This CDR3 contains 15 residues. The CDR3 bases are TGTGCCAGCAGGAATCGTAGGGAGGGGAACACTGGAGCTTTCTTT. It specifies CASRNRREGNTGAFF.

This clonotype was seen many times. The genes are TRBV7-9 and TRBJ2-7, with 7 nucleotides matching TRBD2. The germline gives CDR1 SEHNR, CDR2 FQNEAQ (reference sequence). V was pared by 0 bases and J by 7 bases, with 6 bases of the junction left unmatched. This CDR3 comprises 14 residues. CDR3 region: CASSLAGGGEEQYF. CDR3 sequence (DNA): TGTGCCAGCAGCTTAGCCGGTGGGGGGGAAGAGCAGTACTTC.

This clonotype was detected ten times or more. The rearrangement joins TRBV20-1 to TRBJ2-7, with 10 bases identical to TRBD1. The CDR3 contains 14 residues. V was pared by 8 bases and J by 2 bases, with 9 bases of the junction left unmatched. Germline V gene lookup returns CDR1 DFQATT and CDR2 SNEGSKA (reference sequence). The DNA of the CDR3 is TGCAGTCTATCGGGACAGGGGCCCACCTACGAGCAGTACTTC. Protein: CSLSGQGPTYEQYF.

The DNA for the CDR3 is TGTGCCAGCACCCCCCCCGGGACAGGGGGCGACTATGGCTACACCTTC. Amino acid sequence: CASTPPGTGGDYGYTF. The genes are TRBV28 and TRBJ1-2; 12 positions agree with TRBD1. The germline V gene encodes CDR1 MDHEN and CDR2 SYDVKM. This CDR3 has 16 residues. The junction had 9 bases not matched to a gene; V was cut back by 7 bases and J by 3 bases.

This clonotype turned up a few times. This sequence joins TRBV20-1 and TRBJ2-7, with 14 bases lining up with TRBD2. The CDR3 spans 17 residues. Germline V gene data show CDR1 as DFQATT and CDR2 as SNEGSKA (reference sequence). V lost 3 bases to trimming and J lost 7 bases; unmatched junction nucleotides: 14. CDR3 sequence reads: CSASEQGTSGSSREQYF. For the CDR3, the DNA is TGCAGTGCTAGCGAGCAGGGGACTAGCGGGAGTTCGCGGGAGCAGTACTTC.

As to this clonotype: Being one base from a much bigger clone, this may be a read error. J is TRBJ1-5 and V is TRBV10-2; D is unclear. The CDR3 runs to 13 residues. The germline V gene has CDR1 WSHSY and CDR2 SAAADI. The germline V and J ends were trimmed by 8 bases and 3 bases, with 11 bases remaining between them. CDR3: CASGREYNQPQHF. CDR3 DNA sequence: TGCGCCAGCGGTCGGGAGTACAATCAGCCCCAGCATTTT.

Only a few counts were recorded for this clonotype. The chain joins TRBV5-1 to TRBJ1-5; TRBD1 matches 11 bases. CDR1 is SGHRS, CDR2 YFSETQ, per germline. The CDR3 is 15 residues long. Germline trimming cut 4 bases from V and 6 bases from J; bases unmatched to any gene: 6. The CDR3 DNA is TGCGCCAGCAGCCCGGGGACAGGGGGAACTCAGCCCCAGCATTTT. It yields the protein CASSPGTGGTQPQHF. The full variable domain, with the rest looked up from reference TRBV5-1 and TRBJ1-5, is KAGVTQTPRYLIKTRGQQVTLSCSPISGHRSVSWYQQTPGQGLQFLFEYFSETQRNKGNFPGRFSGRQFSNSRSEMNVSTLELGDSALYLCASSPGTGGTQPQHFGDGTRLSIL.

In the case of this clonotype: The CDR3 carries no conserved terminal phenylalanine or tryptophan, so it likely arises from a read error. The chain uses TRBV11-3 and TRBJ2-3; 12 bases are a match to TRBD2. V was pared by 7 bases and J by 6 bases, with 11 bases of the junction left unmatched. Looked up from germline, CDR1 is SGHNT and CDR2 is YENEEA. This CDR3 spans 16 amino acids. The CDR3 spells CASNPGTSGFADTQYL. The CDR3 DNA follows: TGTGCCAGCAACCCAGGGACTAGCGGGTTTGCGGATACGCAGTATCTT.

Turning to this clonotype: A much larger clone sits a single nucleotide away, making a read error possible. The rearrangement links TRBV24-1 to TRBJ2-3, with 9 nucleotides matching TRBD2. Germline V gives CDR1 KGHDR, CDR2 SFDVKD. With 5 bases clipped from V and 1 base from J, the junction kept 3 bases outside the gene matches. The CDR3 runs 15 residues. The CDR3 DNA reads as TGTGCCACCAGTGTACTAGCGGGCTGCACAGATACGCAGTATTTT. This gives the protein CATSVLAGCTDTQYF.

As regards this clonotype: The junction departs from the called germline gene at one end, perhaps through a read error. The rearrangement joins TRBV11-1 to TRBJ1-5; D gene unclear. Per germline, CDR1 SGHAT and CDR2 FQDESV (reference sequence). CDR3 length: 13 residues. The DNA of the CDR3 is TGTGCCAGCAACTTAGGTGGTGGTCAGCCCCAGCATTTT. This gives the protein CASNLGGGQPQHF.

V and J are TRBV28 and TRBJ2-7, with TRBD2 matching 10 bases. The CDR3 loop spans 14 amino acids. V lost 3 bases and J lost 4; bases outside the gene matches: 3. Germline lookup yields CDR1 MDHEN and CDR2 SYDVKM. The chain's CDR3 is CASSFASGSYEQYF. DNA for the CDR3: TGTGCCAGCAGTTTCGCTAGCGGGAGTTACGAGCAGTACTTC.

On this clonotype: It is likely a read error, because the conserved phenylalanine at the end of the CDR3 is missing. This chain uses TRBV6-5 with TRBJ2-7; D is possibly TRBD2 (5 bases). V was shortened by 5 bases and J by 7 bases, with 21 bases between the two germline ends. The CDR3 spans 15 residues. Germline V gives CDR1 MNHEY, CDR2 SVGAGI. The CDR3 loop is CASSPGITLTGEQYS. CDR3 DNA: TGTGCCAGCAGTCCTGGGATTACATTAACGGGAGAGCAGTACTCC.

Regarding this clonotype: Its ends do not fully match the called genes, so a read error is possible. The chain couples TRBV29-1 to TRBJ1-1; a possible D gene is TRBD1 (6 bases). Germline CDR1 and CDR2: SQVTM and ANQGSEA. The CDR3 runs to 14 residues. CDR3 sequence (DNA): TGCAGCGTCATGGCCCCAGGGGACGCCACTGAATCTTTCTTT. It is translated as CSVMAPGDATESFF.

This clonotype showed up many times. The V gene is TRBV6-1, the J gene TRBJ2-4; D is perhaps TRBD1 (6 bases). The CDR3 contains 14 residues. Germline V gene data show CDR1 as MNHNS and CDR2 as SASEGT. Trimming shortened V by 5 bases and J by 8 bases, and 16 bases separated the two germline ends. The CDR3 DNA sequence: TGTGCCAGCAGTTTCCGGGACACAGGCGACATTCAGTACTTC. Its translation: CASSFRDTGDIQYF.

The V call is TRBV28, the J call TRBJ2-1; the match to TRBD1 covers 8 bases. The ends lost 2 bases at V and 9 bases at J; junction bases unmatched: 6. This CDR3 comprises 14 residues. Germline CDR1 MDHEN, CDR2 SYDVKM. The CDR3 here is CASSLIRGLGEQFF. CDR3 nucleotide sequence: TGTGCCAGCAGTTTAATCAGGGGGCTAGGTGAGCAGTTCTTC.